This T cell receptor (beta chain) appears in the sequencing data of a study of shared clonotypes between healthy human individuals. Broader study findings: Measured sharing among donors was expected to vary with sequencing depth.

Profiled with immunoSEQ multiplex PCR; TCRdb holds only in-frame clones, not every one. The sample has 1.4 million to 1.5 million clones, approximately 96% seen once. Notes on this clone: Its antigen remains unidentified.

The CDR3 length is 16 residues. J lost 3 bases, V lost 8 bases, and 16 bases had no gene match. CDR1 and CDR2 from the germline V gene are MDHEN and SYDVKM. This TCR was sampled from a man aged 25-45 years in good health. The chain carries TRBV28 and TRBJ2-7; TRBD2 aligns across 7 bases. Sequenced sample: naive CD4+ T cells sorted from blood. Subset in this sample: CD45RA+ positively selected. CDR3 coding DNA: TGTGCCAGCCACAGTGGGAGGGCCCCCTTCCGCTACGAGCAGTACTTC. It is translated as CASHSGRAPFRYEQYF.